This T cell receptor (beta chain) was captured in a study of T-cell reconstitution after alpha-beta-depleted transplantation in children. Library preparation (for TCRbeta) was performed with unique molecular identifiers. MiXCR, applied by TCRdb to the PCR reads, yields one record per CDR3 protein. The data show roughly 790,000 distinct CDR3 sequences, approximately 15% seen once. Study-level results: Expanded graft clones numbering several hundred reportedly gave rise to alpha-beta T cells about two months after transplant. Surviving recipient T cells and thymic progenitors underlay high day-60 TCRbeta diversity in some patients.

Regarding this clonotype: Its antigen is unidentified.

The V end was cut by 3 bases, the J end by 6 bases, with 10 bases between. In germline, CDR1 is SGHRS, CDR2 YFSETQ. The CDR3 sequence is 13 residues long. The receptor was isolated from a male patient younger than 18 who had a stem cell transplant for acute lymphoblastic leukemia, so the T cells may come from the graft donor. The sample was PBMCs, mostly from graft donor cells, taken 360 days after TCRalphabeta/CD19-depleted stem cell transplant. The rearrangement uses TRBV5-1 and TRBJ2-1; TRBD2 might be the D (6 bases). Written as DNA, the CDR3 is TGCGCCAGCAGCTGGGACTTCTCCAATGAGCAGTTCTTC. Encoded protein: CASSWDFSNEQFF.